This T cell receptor beta chain was captured in a study of beta chain features in type 1 diabetes. Sequencing targeted expressed TCRB transcripts, as all isolated RNA had been reverse transcribed. TCRdb keeps only in-frame clones here, not all; method: immunoSEQ multiplex PCR. The sample carries about 660,000 clones, 11% to 15% recorded once. Study-wide findings and caveats: Moderate yet significant TCRB CDR3 shortening was seen in Type 1 diabetes patients in all four CD4+ subsets. VDJ junctions from patients with type 1 diabetes contained fewer insertions and more deletions.

In its sample, this clone was seen a few times. Its antigen remains unknown. The CDR3 extends over 13 amino acids. Deletions cut 0 bases from V and 4 bases from J, with 8 bases between. The V gene's germline CDR1 is SQVTM and CDR2 ANQGSEA. The sequence came from a man between 18 and 35 years old with type 1 diabetes. What was sequenced was naive CD4+ T cells from blood. The chain couples TRBV29-1 to TRBJ2-3; D is unclear. CDR3: CSVEEQTADTQYF. The DNA for the CDR3 is TGCAGCGTTGAAGAGCAGACTGCAGATACGCAGTATTTT.